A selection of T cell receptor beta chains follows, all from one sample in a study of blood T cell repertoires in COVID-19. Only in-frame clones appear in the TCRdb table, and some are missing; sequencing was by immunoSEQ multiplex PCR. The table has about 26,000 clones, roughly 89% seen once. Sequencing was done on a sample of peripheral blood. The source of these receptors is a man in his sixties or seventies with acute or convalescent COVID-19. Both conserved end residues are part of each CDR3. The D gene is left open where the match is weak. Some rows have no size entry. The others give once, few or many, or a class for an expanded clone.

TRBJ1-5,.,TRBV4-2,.,CASSQGLSGEGGNQPQHF,TGTGCCAGCAGCCAAGGTCTGTCCGGTGAAGGGGGCAATCAGCCCCAGCATTTT
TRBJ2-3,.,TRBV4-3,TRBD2,CASSHTSGRGTDTQYF,TGCGCCAGCAGCCATACTAGCGGGAGAGGTACAGATACGCAGTATTTT
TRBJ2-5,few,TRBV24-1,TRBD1,CATSDPRQGGETQYF,TGTGCCACCAGTGATCCCCGACAGGGGGGCGAGACCCAGTACTTC
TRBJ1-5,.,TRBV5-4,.,CASSLGPHPSNQPQHF,TGTGCCAGCAGCTTGGGGCCCCACCCCAGTAATCAGCCCCAGCATTTT
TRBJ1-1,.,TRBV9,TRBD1,CASTRTGEATEAFF,TGTGCCAGCACCCGGACAGGCGAGGCCACTGAAGCTTTCTTT
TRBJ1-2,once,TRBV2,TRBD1,CASSEMGQTYGYTF,TGTGCCAGCAGTGAAATGGGACAGACATATGGCTACACCTTC
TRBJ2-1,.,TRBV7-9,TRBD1,CASSFRLTQTGNNEQFF,TGTGCCAGCAGCTTCCGACTGACCCAGACAGGGAACAATGAGCAGTTCTTC
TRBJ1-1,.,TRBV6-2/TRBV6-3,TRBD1,CASSRSGTGSGRNTEAFF,TGTGCCAGCAGTAGGTCCGGGACAGGGTCCGGTCGGAACACTGAAGCTTTCTTT
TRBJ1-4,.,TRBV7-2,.,CASSPVRSNEKLFF,TGTGCCAGCAGCCCCGTACGGTCTAATGAAAAACTGTTTTTT
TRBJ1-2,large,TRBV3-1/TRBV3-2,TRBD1,CASSQEPDRAFGYTF,TGTGCCAGCAGCCAAGAGCCGGACAGGGCATTCGGCTACACCTTC